The clone carrying this T cell receptor beta chain came up a few times. The antigen remains undetermined. This sample was included in a study of blood T cells in healthy people across ages. Alongside a J-beta primer mix, a sample-barcoded 5' primer served in a second PCR lasting about 7 to 12 cycles. A 12-random-nucleotide template-switch adaptor tagged each cDNA molecule. All samples yielded 3 million or more CDR3-containing paired-end reads. TCRdb reprocessed the 5' RACE reads via MiXCR and lists one record per CDR3 protein. The table lists 650,000 to 900,000 distinct CDR3 sequences, approximately 67% of them singletons. The CDR3 has 12 residues. Germline values: CDR1 SEHNR, CDR2 FQNEAQ (reference sequence). Trimming stripped 2 bases from V and 8 bases from J, with 6 bases between. Overall study findings and caveats: A conclusive naive versus antigen-experienced comparison was prevented by the unsorted PBMCs. The study regarded diversity estimates from one million T cells as underestimates.

The chain is built from TRBV7-9 and TRBJ1-4; D unresolved. Sequencing was performed on blood. The TCR originated in a man aged 25 to 40 in good health. This chain's CDR3 is CASSLRDEKLFF. CDR3 nucleotides: TGTGCCAGCAGCTTAAGAGACGAAAAACTGTTTTTT.